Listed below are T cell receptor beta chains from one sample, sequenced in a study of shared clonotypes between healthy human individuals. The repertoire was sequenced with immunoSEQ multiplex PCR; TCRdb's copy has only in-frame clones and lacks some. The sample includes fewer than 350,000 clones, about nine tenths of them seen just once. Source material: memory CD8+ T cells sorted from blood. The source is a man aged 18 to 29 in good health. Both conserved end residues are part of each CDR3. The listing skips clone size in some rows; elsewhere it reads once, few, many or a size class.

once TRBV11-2 CASSPTLAEAFF
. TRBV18 CASSPGSEPGELFF
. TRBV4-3 CASSPSGGSLNTEAFF
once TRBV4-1 CASSPSLRGGETQYF
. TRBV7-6 CASRFVPGAYEQYF
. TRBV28 CASSLGQFGNTEAFF
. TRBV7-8 CASSQEARGGDNEQFF
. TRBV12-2 CASRLVSSSQVQGLSEKLFF
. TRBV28 CASSFDLGRDNSPLHF
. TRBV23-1 CASKTGIGQPQHF
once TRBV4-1 CASSQVFGEDTIYF
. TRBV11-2 CASSEGTTYEQYF
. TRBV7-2 CASSPRTGYEQYF
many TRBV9 CASSVGQSYEQYF
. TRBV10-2 CASSDEGNTEAFF
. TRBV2 CASSDVGTGGLYEQYF
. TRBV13 CASGANTEAFF
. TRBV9 CASSHPKRVAGLYNEQFF
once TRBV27 CASSLAGQGNSPLHF
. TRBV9 CASSVGGGYTF
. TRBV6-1 CASSEAVDSPYEQYF
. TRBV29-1 CSALKRDWEAGEAFF
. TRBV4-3 CASRRGEIDTGELFF
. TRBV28 CASSYRQEIADTQYF
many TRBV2 CASRGQGIYNEQFF
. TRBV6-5 CASSYAPRGEEQYF
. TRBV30 CAWSLTSSYEQYF
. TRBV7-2 CASSFGTVRSSYEQYF
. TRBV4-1 CASRVRQGDTGELFF
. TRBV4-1 CASSQRGKTGGGYTF
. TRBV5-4 CASSLGGRGSTEAFF
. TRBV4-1 CASSQDPGGPEAFF
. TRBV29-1 CSVDPGQGRNEQFF
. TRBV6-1 CASSEALRRWYGTYNEQFF
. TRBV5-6 CASSTQSLVNEQFF
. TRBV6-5 CASSTFRDSYNEQFF
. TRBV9 CASSVVAASTDTQYF
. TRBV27 CASTSVGTGTVTRFF
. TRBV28 CASSLIAGVTDTQYF
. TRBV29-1 CSVEVWTGERTYEQYF
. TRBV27 CASHLAGTTDTQYF
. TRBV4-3 CASSQGRGLDGYTF
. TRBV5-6 CASSLLVALVGETQYF
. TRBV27 CASGGQGAVFYGANVLTF
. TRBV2 CASSTDEQYF
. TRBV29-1 CSVLTGQWTGFPEAFF
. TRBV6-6 CASTLIGVQETQYF
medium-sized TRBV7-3 CASSLGVGYEQYF
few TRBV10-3 CAISIGGVQHF
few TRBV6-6 CASSYQGSNTGELFF
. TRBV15 CATSRVPTGNTEAFF
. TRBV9 CASSVKGYNNEQFF
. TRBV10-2 CASSEREMNTEAFF
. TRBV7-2 CASSNQPLSSYEQYF
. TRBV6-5 CASQPRTESNEQFF
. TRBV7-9 CASSFSSYNEQFF
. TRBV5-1 CASSLAGSFYEQYF
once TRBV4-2 CASSHPTGVRADTQYF